This TCR beta chain was retrieved from a study of early T cells in non-severe SARS-CoV-2 infection (dated by TCRdb to the early 2020s). Context from the whole study: TCR sequencing used bulk RNA from unsorted whole blood, so alpha and beta chains could not be paired. Summary of the overall study and its limitations: VDJdb matching was skewed toward anti-spike CD8 responses, so virus-specific expansions were likely underestimated and private and CD4 specificities were missed.

Set within a cohort of healthcare workers in London, UK, this nested case-control study involved weekly PCR testing of nasopharyngeal swabs along with blood sampling. Healthcare workers were enrolled in the week of the UK lockdown, from 23 to 31 March 2020, and were followed every week for up to roughly 16 weeks. From the germline V gene, CDR1 is MRHNA and CDR2 is SNTAGT. V is pared back by 3 bases and J by 6 bases, with 15 bases lying between the germline termini. The CDR3 runs 14 residues from the cysteine to the phenylalanine. Just the 42-base CDR3 DNA is kept, in frame starting at base 1. Concerning this clonotype itself: Its antigen remains undetermined. It has no much larger one-base neighbor in the sample; base qualities were not kept.

The library was obtained by 5' RACE. Sequencer: NextSeq 500. Unique molecular identifiers were attached to individual cDNA molecules in the TCR library protocol so that sequencing error and PCR bias could be corrected. Sequencing covered both TCR alpha and beta chains, and within each sample the abundances of alpha and beta sequences were tightly co-correlated. The study's processing was this. Decombinator V4 was used to annotate the V gene, J gene and CDR3 of the TCR sequences. TCRs were defined as expanded if a significant change between any two time points was detected under a Poisson model with p below 0.0001. Abundances of TCRs were expressed as counts per million after normalisation to the total number of TCRs sequenced in each sample. MAIT TCRs were defined by TRAV1-2 paired with TRAJ12, TRAJ20 or TRAJ33, and iNKT TCRs by TRAV10 paired with TRAJ18. VDJdb, accessed on 1 November 2021, was searched for TCRs annotated for CMV, EBV and SARS-CoV-2, and TCRs annotated for more than one antigen were excluded. TCRdb reworked the public reads: Q25 trimming with fastp, MiXCR clone assembly, productive beta chains retained. Every distinct CDR3 protein forms one entry, paired with its most common genes and DNA. These V and J calls are TCRdb output, not the study's own analysis. Within this sample are around 70,000 distinct CDR3 sequences, with more than 9% of them counted one time only. The ten largest clonotypes hold 1.5% to 2% of the sample.

The receptor chain draws on TRBV6-4 and TRBJ2-7; too little of a D gene remains to name it. The sequenced sample was whole blood. This clonotype originated in an adult who was a healthcare worker with PCR-confirmed SARS-CoV-2 infection or an uninfected control (not recorded which). Here the CDR3 is given as CASSEFLQKGEQYF. The nucleotide sequence is given as TGTGCCAGCAGTGAGTTCCTCCAGAAGGGCGAGCAGTACTTC.